This T cell receptor (beta chain) was recorded in a study of T cells in women clearing cervical HPV infection. To note about this clone: With the read ending 3 residues before the CDR3 end, the germline J gene is used to fill in that end.

Data came from immunoSEQ multiplex PCR; TCRdb stores just in-frame clones and leaves some out. The sample's table shows about 27,000 clones. Trimming took 4 bases from V and 4 from J, leaving 15 bases between them. This CDR3 region has 15 residues. Germline V gene data show CDR1 as SEHNR and CDR2 as FQNEAQ (reference sequence). The sample consisted of blood buffy coat. This sequence was found in a woman aged 18 to 75 with a cervical HPV16 infection that either progressed to CIN3+ or cleared (not recorded which). The chain is built from TRBV7-9 and TRBJ2-3, with D tentatively TRBD2 (5 bases). The CDR3 bases that were read are TGTGCCAGCAGCTCCGACCGAGTCGGGGCAGATACG. It specifies CASSSDRVGADT. The CDR3 in its entirety is CASSSDRVGADTQYF.